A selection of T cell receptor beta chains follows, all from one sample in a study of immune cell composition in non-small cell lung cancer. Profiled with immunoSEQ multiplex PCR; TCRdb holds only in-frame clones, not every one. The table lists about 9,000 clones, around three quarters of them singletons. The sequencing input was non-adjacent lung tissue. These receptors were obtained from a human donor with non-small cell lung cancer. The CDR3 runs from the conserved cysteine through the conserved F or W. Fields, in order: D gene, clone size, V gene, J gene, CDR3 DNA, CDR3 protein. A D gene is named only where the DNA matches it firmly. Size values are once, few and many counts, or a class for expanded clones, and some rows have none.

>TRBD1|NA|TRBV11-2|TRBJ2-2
TGTGCCAGCAGCTTATCAGGGGGCGACACCGGGGAGCTGTTTTTT
CASSLSGGDTGELFF
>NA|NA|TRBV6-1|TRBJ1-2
TGTGCCAGCAGTGAATATAGCGCTACTAACTATGGCTACACCTTC
CASSEYSATNYGYTF
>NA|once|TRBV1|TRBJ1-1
TGCACCAGCAGCCAAGACGATGCCGGGGCCGTGGTGGACACTGAAGCTTTCTTT
CTSSQDDAGAVVDTEAFF
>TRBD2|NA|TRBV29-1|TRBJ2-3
TGCAGCGTCGACGGGACTAGCGGGATCAGAAGTACGCAGTATTTT
CSVDGTSGIRSTQYF
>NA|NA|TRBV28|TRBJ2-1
TGTGCCAGCAGTGAGGAGTTCGTCAATGAGCAGTTCTTC
CASSEEFVNEQFF
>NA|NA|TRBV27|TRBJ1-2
TGTGCCAGCAGAGCGCCTAATGGCTACACCTTC
CASRAPNGYTF
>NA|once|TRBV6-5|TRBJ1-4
TGTGCCAGCGGGCGGGGAGCAACTAATGAAAAACTGTTTTTT
CASGRGATNEKLFF
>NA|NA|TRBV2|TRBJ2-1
TGTGCCAGCAGTGTAAATATTCGGGACATCTACAATGAGCAGTTCTTC
CASSVNIRDIYNEQFF
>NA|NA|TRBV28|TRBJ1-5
TGTGCCAGCAGTTTCCTGGGGATTTATAGCAATCAGCCCCAGCATTTT
CASSFLGIYSNQPQHF
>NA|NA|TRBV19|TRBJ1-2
TGTGCCAGTAGTCCGCCGGGACTCGGGGGCTACACCTTC
CASSPPGLGGYTF
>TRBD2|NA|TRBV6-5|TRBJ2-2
TGTGCCACCATCCTGGGGGGGGCCGGGGAGCTGTTTTTT
CATILGGAGELFF
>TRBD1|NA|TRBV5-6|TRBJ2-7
TGTGCCAGCAGCTTGTGGACAGGCGAACCCTACGAGCAGTACTTC
CASSLWTGEPYEQYF
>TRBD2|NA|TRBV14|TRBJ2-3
TGTGCCAGCAGCCAACCGGGGGGGCCAAGAGATACGCAGTATTTT
CASSQPGGPRDTQYF
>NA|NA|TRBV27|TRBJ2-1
TGTGCCAGCAGTTTATCGACTGATTACAATGAGCAGTTCTTC
CASSLSTDYNEQFF
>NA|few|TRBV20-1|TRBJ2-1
TGCAGTGCTAGAGAGGGTCAAGGGCGGTTCTTC
CSAREGQGRFF
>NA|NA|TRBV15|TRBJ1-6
TGTGCCACCAGCAGAGATAGGCTTAATTCACCCCTCCACTTT
CATSRDRLNSPLHF
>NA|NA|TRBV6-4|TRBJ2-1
TGTGCCAGCAGTCCCAGGGGAGAGCAGTTCTTC
CASSPRGEQFF
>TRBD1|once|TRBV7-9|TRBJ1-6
TGTGCCAGCAGTTTGGGACAGGGGTTCTATAATTCACCCCTCCACTTT
CASSLGQGFYNSPLHF
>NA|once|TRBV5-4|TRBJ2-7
TGTGCCAGCAGCTCCGCCAGCCAGGCCTCAGGAGGCTACGAGCAGTACTTC
CASSSASQASGGYEQYF
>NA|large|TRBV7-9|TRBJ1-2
TGTGCCAGCAGCCCACCCACCCGGACAGCAGGTGGGACGAACTATGGCTACACCTTC
CASSPPTRTAGGTNYGYTF
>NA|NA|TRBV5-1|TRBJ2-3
TGCGCCAGCAGGAAGGGGGAACGCACAGATACGCAGTATTTT
CASRKGERTDTQYF
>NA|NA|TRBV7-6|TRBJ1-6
TGTGCCAGCAGCTTCACGGAGGGGAATTCACCCCTCCACTTT
CASSFTEGNSPLHF
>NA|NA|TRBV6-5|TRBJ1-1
TGTGCCAGCAGACCCCCGGAGAACACTGAAGCTTTCTTT
CASRPPENTEAFF
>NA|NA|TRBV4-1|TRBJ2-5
TGCGCCAGCAGCCAAGCGGGTGACGAGACCCAGTACTTC
CASSQAGDETQYF
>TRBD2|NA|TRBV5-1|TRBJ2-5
TGCGCCAGCAGCTTGGAACTAGCGGGCACCGCAGGGACCCAGTACTTC
CASSLELAGTAGTQYF
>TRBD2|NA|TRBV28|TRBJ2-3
TGTGCCAGCAGTTCCATGACCATATTAGCGGGGGAGCCGGGAGATACGCAGTATTTT
CASSSMTILAGEPGDTQYF
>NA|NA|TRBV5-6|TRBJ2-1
TGTGCCAGCAGCTTGGGAACCCTCAATGAGCAGTTCTTC
CASSLGTLNEQFF
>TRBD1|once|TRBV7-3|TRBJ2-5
TGTGCCAGCAGCATAGGACAGGGAAGGAACCAAGAGACCCAGTACTTC
CASSIGQGRNQETQYF
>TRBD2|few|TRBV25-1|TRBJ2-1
TGTGCCAGCAGTGGATGGACTAGCGGCTCCTACAATGAGCAGTTCTTC
CASSGWTSGSYNEQFF
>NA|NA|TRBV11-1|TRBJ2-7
TGTGCCAGCAGCTTAGCCGGGAGCTACGAGCAGTACTTC
CASSLAGSYEQYF
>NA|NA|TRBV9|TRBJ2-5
TGTGCCAGCAGCGCTGGACACGAAGAGACCCAGTACTTC
CASSAGHEETQYF
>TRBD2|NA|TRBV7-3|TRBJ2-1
TGTGCCAGCAGCCCCAGACTAGCGGGGGGGCTTGTCAATGAGCAGTTCTTC
CASSPRLAGGLVNEQFF
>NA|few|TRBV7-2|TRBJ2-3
TGTGCCAGCAGCTTAGGTTTGGCAGATACGCAGTATTTT
CASSLGLADTQYF
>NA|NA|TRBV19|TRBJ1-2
TGTGCCAGTAGTATAGTTGGGGGCGCGTATGGCTACACCTTC
CASSIVGGAYGYTF
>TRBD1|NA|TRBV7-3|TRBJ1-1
TGTGCCAGCAGCCCTCCGACAGGGCGGGCTGAAGCTTTCTTT
CASSPPTGRAEAFF
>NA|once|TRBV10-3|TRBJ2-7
TGTGCCATCAGTGAGGGCCCAGACCGTTACGAGCAGTACTTC
CAISEGPDRYEQYF
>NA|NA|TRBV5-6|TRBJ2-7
TGTGCCAGCAGCTTGGGCGCCGCGGGCTACGAGCAGTACTTC
CASSLGAAGYEQYF
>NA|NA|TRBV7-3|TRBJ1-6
TGTGCCAGCAGCTTAAAGCCGGGGGGCAATTCACCCCTCCACTTT
CASSLKPGGNSPLHF
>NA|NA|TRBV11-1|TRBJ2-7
TGTGCCAGCAGCTCGACGGACTACGAGCAGTACTTC
CASSSTDYEQYF
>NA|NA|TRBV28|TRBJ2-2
TGTGCCAGCAGTTTAGGACGGTACACCGGGGAGCTGTTTTTT
CASSLGRYTGELFF
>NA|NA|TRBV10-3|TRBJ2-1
TGTGCCATCAGTGGAATTACAGAAGTTACCACCACGAGCTCCTACAATGAGCAGTTCTTC
CAISGITEVTTTSSYNEQFF
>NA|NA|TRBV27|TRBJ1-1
TGTGCCAGCAGTTTGGCCCTCGATGGGGGGACTGAAGCTTTCTTT
CASSLALDGGTEAFF
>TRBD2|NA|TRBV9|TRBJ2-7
TGTGCCAGCAGCCCAGCACTAGCGGGAGTTGAAGAGCAGTACTTC
CASSPALAGVEEQYF
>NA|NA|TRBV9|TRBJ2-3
TGTGCCAGCAGCGTTAGAGACAGGGAGGCAGATACGCAGTATTTT
CASSVRDREADTQYF
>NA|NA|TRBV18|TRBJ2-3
TGTGCCAGCTCACCTGCGGTCACAGATACGCAGTATTTT
CASSPAVTDTQYF
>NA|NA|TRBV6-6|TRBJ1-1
TGTGCCAGCAGCTCATACCGGGCCGAAGCTTTCTTT
CASSSYRAEAFF
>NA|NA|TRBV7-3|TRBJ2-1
TGTGCCAGCAGCCGACTTACCGGGAATGAGCAGTTCTTC
CASSRLTGNEQFF
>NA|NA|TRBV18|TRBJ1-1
TGTGCCAGCGGAGGGGGGCTGGTCACTGAAGCTTTCTTT
CASGGGLVTEAFF